The 3 T cell receptor beta chains given below trace back to one sample, sequenced in a study of post-analysis software for immune sequencing data. These TCRs are of unknown antigen specificity. The TCR beta cDNA libraries carried unique molecular identifiers. TCRdb ran MiXCR on the PCR reads and lists one entry per CDR3 protein. The sample lists about half a million distinct CDR3 sequences, 34% seen once, with about 6% in the top ten. Study-wide results and limits: TRBV5-6, TRBV5-1 and TRBV20-1 belonged to a set of roughly five TRBV segments that were more frequent in patients than controls.

Sample: blood. These receptors were obtained from a girl between 2 and 17 years old with multiple sclerosis.

CDR3 amino acids: CASGSSGAADTQYF. CDR3 nucleotides: TGTGCCAGCGGATCTAGCGGGGCGGCAGATACGCAGTATTTT. The chain carries TRBV2 and TRBJ2-3, with TRBD2 identical over 9 bases. V shed 8 bases, J shed 4 bases, and the junction held 7 bases outside the gene matches. This CDR3 spans 14 amino acids. CDR1 is SNHLY, CDR2 FYNNEI, per germline.

The V and J genes are TRBV6-1 and TRBJ2-1, with D perhaps matching TRBD1 (6 bases). Germline V gene lookup returns CDR1 MNHNS and CDR2 SASEGT. The V gene lost 4 bases and the J gene lost 3 bases, with 10 bases spanning the gap. The CDR3 totals 14 residues. Here the CDR3 DNA reads TGTGCCAGCAGTGGAAACAGGGTCTACAATGAGCAGTTCTTC. This codes for CASSGNRVYNEQFF.

This clonotype was seen a handful of times. This chain links TRBV11-2 with TRBJ1-2, with TRBD1 as a possible D gene (5 bases). The V gene lost 5 bases and the J gene lost 7 bases, with 20 bases spanning the gap. The CDR3 totals 15 residues. Germline loops: CDR1 SGHAT, CDR2 FQNNGV. CDR3 residues: CASSNLRGGGFGYTF. CDR3 coding DNA: TGTGCCAGCAGCAACCTGAGGGGAGGTGGCTTTGGCTACACCTTC.